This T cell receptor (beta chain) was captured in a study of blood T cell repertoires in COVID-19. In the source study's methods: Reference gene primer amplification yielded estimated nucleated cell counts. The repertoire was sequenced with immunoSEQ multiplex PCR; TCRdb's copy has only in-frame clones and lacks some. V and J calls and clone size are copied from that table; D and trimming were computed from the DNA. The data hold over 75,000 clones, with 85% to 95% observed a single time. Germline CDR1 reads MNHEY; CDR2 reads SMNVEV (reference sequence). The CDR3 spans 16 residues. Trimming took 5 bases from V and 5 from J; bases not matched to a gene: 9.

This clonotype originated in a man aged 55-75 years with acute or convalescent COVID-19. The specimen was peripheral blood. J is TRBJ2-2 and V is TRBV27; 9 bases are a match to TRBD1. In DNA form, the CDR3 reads TGTGCCAGCAGTCCACCCAGACAGGGGGTGACCGGGGAGCTGTTTTTT. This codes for CASSPPRQGVTGELFF.